The TCR beta chain under discussion was sequenced for a study of regulatory T cells. Amplification used 52 TRBV primers and 13 TRBJ primers. The assay was immunoSEQ multiplex PCR, and TCRdb's table has in-frame clones only and misses some. Of just over 20,000 clones in the sample, 80% to 95% were seen once. The CDR3 sequence is 16 residues long. Germline CDR1 and CDR2: MNHNS and SASEGT. V was pared by 4 bases and J by 4 bases, with 5 bases of the junction left unmatched. This sequence was found in a child aged 2-15 years with CD3G deficiency. The sample was CD8+ T cells sorted from blood. This chain connects TRBV6-1 to TRBJ2-2, with 11 nucleotides matching TRBD2. The CDR3 DNA sequence: TGTGCCAGCAGTGGAGGACTAGCGGGCGTCACCGGGGAGCTGTTTTTT. Protein product: CASSGGLAGVTGELFF.